The 4 T cell receptor beta chains below all came from one sample that was sequenced in a study of blood T cell repertoires in COVID-19. The assay was immunoSEQ multiplex PCR, and TCRdb's table has in-frame clones only and misses some. The repertoire includes about 35,000 clones, roughly 92% of them detected once, and about 2.2% sits in the top ten. Sequencing was carried out using peripheral blood. These receptor sequences come from a man aged 45 to 65 with active COVID-19.

The J gene is TRBJ2-1, the V gene TRBV4-2; 9 bases line up with TRBD1. CDR1 LGHNA and CDR2 YNFKEQ come from the germline V gene. This CDR3 spans 15 amino acids. J was trimmed by 10 bases and V by 0 bases; bases with no gene match: 7. The CDR3 bases are TGTGCCAGCAGCCAAGACTGGAGGACAGGGGACGAGCAGTTCTTC. It translates to CASSQDWRTGDEQFF.

The rearrangement links TRBV12-3 or TRBV12-4 to TRBJ1-6; no clear D. The CDR3 sequence is 11 residues long. Trimming removed 5 bases at V and 12 bases at J, with 8 bases between. The CDR3 DNA follows: TGTGCCAGCAGTGCTAGAGGACCCCTCCACTTT. It is translated as CASSARGPLHF.

J is TRBJ1-2 and V is TRBV6-5; 8 bases are shared with TRBD1. V lost 2 bases to trimming and J lost 6 bases; unmatched junction nucleotides: 5. Per germline, CDR1 MNHEY and CDR2 SVGAGI. This CDR3 contains 14 residues. The CDR3 region has the DNA TGTGCCAGCAGTTACGGGCAGGGGGCACATGGCTACACCTTC. It specifies CASSYGQGAHGYTF.

The genes are TRBV9 and TRBJ2-7; D perhaps matches TRBD2 (5 bases). Trimming left V 0 bases short and J 3 bases short, with 7 bases between. The CDR3 spans 13 residues. Germline CDR1 reads SGDLS; CDR2 reads YYNGEE. In DNA form, the CDR3 reads TGTGCCAGCAGCGTAGTAGAGGGCTACGAGCAGTACTTC. Translating it yields CASSVVEGYEQYF. Full variable domain (outside the CDR3, taken from reference TRBV9 and TRBJ2-7): DSGVTQTPKHLITATGQRVTLRCSPRSGDLSVYWYQQSLDQGLQFLIQYYNGEERAKGNILERFSAQQFPDLHSELNLSSLELGDSALYFCASSVVEGYEQYFGPGTRLTVT.